Below are 26 T cell receptor beta chains sequenced from a single sample in a study of T cells of healthy individuals. One entry per CDR3 protein results from TCRdb running MiXCR on the 5' RACE reads. The profile shows around 79,000 distinct CDR3 sequences, around 5.1% of them singletons. These receptor sequences come from a female donor in good health.

This clonotype was counted ten times or more. V gene TRBV24-1 combines with J gene TRBJ2-1; perhaps TRBD1 as D (5 bases). Between the trimmed V and J ends, which lost 5 bases and 8 bases, there was a span of 15 bases. The CDR3 spans 14 residues. Germline lookup yields CDR1 KGHDR and CDR2 SFDVKD. The CDR3 is CATSAPDKIHEQFF. CDR3 DNA sequence: TGTGCCACCAGTGCCCCGGACAAGATCCATGAGCAGTTCTTC.

Only a few counts were recorded for this clonotype. The chain has TRBV6-2 or TRBV6-3 and TRBJ2-7; possible D gene TRBD1, 5 bases. Trimming removed 2 bases at V and 4 bases at J, with 9 bases between. The CDR3 runs 13 residues. Looked up from germline, CDR1 is MNHEY and CDR2 is SVGEGT. The CDR3 sequence is CASSYRGSYEQYF. The CDR3 DNA sequence: TGTGCCAGCAGTTACAGGGGTTCGTACGAGCAGTACTTC.

This clonotype has more than one count but fewer than ten. CDR3 residues: CSLGDNYGYTF. The CDR3 DNA follows: TGCAGTCTCGGCGATAACTATGGCTACACCTTC. The chain couples TRBV20-1 to TRBJ1-2; D is unresolved. CDR1 DFQATT and CDR2 SNEGSKA come from the germline V gene (reference sequence). The length of the CDR3 is 11 residues. Trimming shortened V by 8 bases and J by 1 base, and 8 bases separated the two germline ends.

A few counts support this clonotype. The genes are TRBV7-2 and TRBJ2-3; D gene unclear. This CDR3 region has 12 residues. V gave up 4 bases and J gave up 6 bases, with 8 bases separating them. Germline V gene lookup returns CDR1 SGHTA and CDR2 FQGNSA. CDR3: CASSSPLDTQYF. The CDR3 DNA follows: TGTGCCAGCAGCTCCCCGCTCGATACGCAGTATTTT.

This rearrangement joins TRBV4-1 to TRBJ2-1; 12 bases match TRBD2. Germline CDR1 and CDR2: MGHRA and YSYEKL. The CDR3 spans 16 residues. Trimming removed 4 bases from V and 4 bases from J; junction bases left unmatched: 5. The CDR3 loop is CASSRTSGVLYNEQFF. CDR3 DNA: TGCGCCAGCAGCCGGACTAGCGGGGTACTTTACAATGAGCAGTTCTTC.

Many counts were recorded for this clonotype. The J gene is TRBJ1-1, the V gene TRBV20-1; 7 nucleotides line up with TRBD1. The CDR3 is made up of 16 amino acids. The germline V gene has CDR1 DFQATT and CDR2 SNEGSKA (reference sequence). With V trimmed by 5 bases and J by 4 bases, 16 bases remained unmatched. The CDR3, as DNA: TGCAGTGCTGATCGGGGACAGATTGAATTGGGCACTGAAGCTTTCTTT. It yields the protein CSADRGQIELGTEAFF.

This clonotype occurred many times. The chain has TRBV6-5 and TRBJ1-1, with D perhaps TRBD1 (5 bases). The CDR3 runs to 14 residues. Germline values: CDR1 MNHEY, CDR2 SVGAGI. V lost 4 bases and J lost 5, with 14 bases in between. The CDR3 reads CASSSWQGGTEAFF. CDR3 nucleotide sequence: TGTGCCAGCAGTTCCTGGCAGGGCGGTACTGAAGCTTTCTTT.

This clonotype has at least ten counts. V usage is TRBV6-5 and J usage is TRBJ2-7, with 8 nucleotides matching TRBD2. V gave up 6 bases and J gave up 5 bases; unmatched junction bases: 9. The CDR3 runs 14 residues. Germline values: CDR1 MNHEY, CDR2 SVGAGI. CDR3 nucleotide sequence: TGTGCCAGCAGATCAGGACTAGCCGTCAACGAGCAGTACTTC. Residues: CASRSGLAVNEQYF.

This clonotype has a handful of counts. V gene TRBV7-8 combines with J gene TRBJ1-4, with unresolved D. The CDR3 totals 14 residues. Trimming took 3 bases from V and 8 from J, leaving 13 bases between them. Germline V CDR1 and CDR2: SGHVS, FQNEAQ. CDR3 in amino acids: CASSFLNKREKLFF. CDR3 nucleotide sequence: TGTGCCAGCAGCTTCCTAAATAAGAGGGAAAAACTGTTTTTT.

This clonotype was seen repeatedly, ten times or more. The V and J genes are TRBV2 and TRBJ2-3; D is unresolved. Looked up from germline, CDR1 is SNHLY and CDR2 is FYNNEI. CDR3 size: 13 residues. Trimming pared 8 bases from V and 2 bases from J, leaving 11 bases between. Written as DNA, the CDR3 is TGTGCCAGCTCGAGACCTTACACAGATACGCAGTATTTT. Protein sequence: CASSRPYTDTQYF.

This clonotype was detected ten times or more. The chain couples TRBV4-1 to TRBJ2-4; 15 nucleotides match TRBD2. The ends lost 3 bases at V and 6 bases at J; junction bases unmatched: 21. Germline-derived CDR1 and CDR2 are MGHRA and YSYEKL. The CDR3 covers 22 residues. The CDR3 region is CASSQSAPGLAGGGNRANIQYF. CDR3 bases: TGCGCCAGCAGCCAGTCAGCTCCGGGACTAGCGGGAGGAGGGAACCGGGCAAACATTCAGTACTTC.

Only a few counts were recorded for this clonotype. The genes are TRBV12-3 or TRBV12-4 and TRBJ2-1; 9 bases fit TRBD2. V was clipped by 3 bases and J by 10 bases; unmatched bases: 4. This CDR3 comprises 13 residues. The CDR3 sequence is CASSFGLASEQFF. CDR3 coding DNA: TGTGCCAGCAGTTTCGGACTAGCGAGCGAGCAGTTCTTC.

This clonotype was seen ten or more times. The rearrangement joins TRBV20-1 to TRBJ2-1; D may correspond to TRBD1 or TRBD2 (6 bases each). The length of the CDR3 is 15 residues. The V and J ends lost 3 bases and 7 bases respectively, with 19 bases between them. Germline V gene lookup returns CDR1 DFQATT and CDR2 SNEGSKA (reference sequence). CDR3 nucleotide sequence: TGCAGTGCTAGGCAGGGGCTAGCGTCAAATAATGAGCAGTTCTTC. It yields the protein CSARQGLASNNEQFF.

This clonotype was counted many times. The chain has TRBV12-3 or TRBV12-4 and TRBJ1-1; D is unclear. This CDR3 is 12 amino acids long. Trimming left V 6 bases short and J 11 bases short, with 16 bases between. This CDR3 is CASSGLSSAAFF. CDR3 nucleotide sequence: TGTGCCAGCAGCGGACTCTCCTCTGCTGCTTTCTTT.

This clonotype was observed at least ten times. The chain couples TRBV27 to TRBJ2-7; TRBD2 matches at 11 bases. Germline values: CDR1 MNHEY, CDR2 SMNVEV (reference sequence). J lost 4 bases, V lost 4 bases, and 15 bases had no gene match. There are 18 residues in the CDR3. The CDR3 sequence is CASSSSSGRARVMYEQYF. The CDR3 DNA reads as TGTGCCAGCAGTTCAAGTAGCGGGAGGGCCCGAGTCATGTACGAGCAGTACTTC.

This clonotype was seen at least ten times. V is TRBV12-3 or TRBV12-4 and J is TRBJ1-5; 7 bases agree with TRBD1. The CDR3 spans 16 residues. Unmatched junction bases numbered 10, after V lost 6 bases and J lost 2 bases. Here the CDR3 reads CASSKGGGAGNQPQHF. The CDR3 DNA is TGTGCCAGCAGCAAAGGAGGGGGCGCGGGCAATCAGCCCCAGCATTTT.

This clonotype was detected many times. The gene calls are TRBV27 and TRBJ2-7; D is uncertain. CDR1 is MNHEY and CDR2 is SMNVEV in the germline V gene (reference sequence). Trimming left V 3 bases short and J 7 bases short, with 13 bases between. This CDR3 has 13 residues. The CDR3 DNA is TGTGCCAGCAGTTTTTACGGTCTCGGGGAGCAGTACTTC. This encodes CASSFYGLGEQYF.

Ten or more counts support this clonotype. The CDR3 protein is CASSGTQGAGANVLTF. As DNA, the CDR3 is TGTGCCAGCAGCGGGACACAGGGGGCTGGGGCCAACGTCCTGACTTTC. The rearrangement links TRBV7-9 to TRBJ2-6, with 8 bases lining up with TRBD1. The V segment lost 5 bases and the J segment 2 bases; nucleotides outside the gene matches: 5. Germline V CDR1 and CDR2: SEHNR, FQNEAQ (reference sequence). This CDR3 has 16 residues.

The sample holds many counts of this clonotype. V and J are TRBV27 and TRBJ2-1; 8 positions match TRBD2. The CDR3 has 15 amino acids. With 4 bases clipped from V and 4 bases from J, the junction kept 6 bases outside the gene matches. Germline values: CDR1 MNHEY, CDR2 SMNVEV (reference sequence). CDR3 region: CASSSLAEDYNEQFF. The CDR3 DNA is TGTGCCAGCAGTTCACTAGCGGAGGATTACAATGAGCAGTTCTTC.

V gene TRBV20-1 combines with J gene TRBJ2-7; 7 bases agree with TRBD2. The CDR3 covers 14 residues. After removal of 0 bases from V and 4 bases from J, the junction contained 6 bases not matched to a gene. Germline V lookup: CDR1 DFQATT, CDR2 SNEGSKA (reference sequence). CDR3 sequence: CSARDRAGWYEQYF. CDR3 DNA: TGCAGTGCTAGAGATCGAGCGGGGTGGTACGAGCAGTACTTC.

This clonotype showed up many times. The chain employs TRBV10-3 and TRBJ2-1, with 9 bases matching TRBD2. With V trimmed by 10 bases and J by 3 bases, 10 bases remained unmatched. The CDR3 totals 15 residues. The germline V gene has CDR1 ENHRY and CDR2 SYGVKD. For the CDR3, the DNA is TGTGCCACCTTAGCGGGGGCGCAAGGCTACAATGAGCAGTTCTTC. It specifies CATLAGAQGYNEQFF.

This chain links TRBV7-9 with TRBJ1-6, with D hard to call. V was trimmed by 7 bases and J by 7 bases, leaving 8 bases between them. The CDR3 covers 12 residues. Germline V lookup: CDR1 SEHNR, CDR2 FQNEAQ (reference sequence). CDR3 sequence: CASTRPNSPLHF. The CDR3 DNA reads as TGTGCCAGCACCCGACCAAATTCACCCCTCCACTTT.

The chain combines TRBV5-4 with TRBJ2-5; TRBD1 might be the D (6 bases). Germline V lookup: CDR1 SGHNT, CDR2 YYREEE (reference sequence). The CDR3 totals 15 residues. The V end lost 0 bases, the J end lost 0 bases, and 9 bases lay between the germline ends. The CDR3 spells CASSLDRAYQETQYF. Here the CDR3 DNA reads TGTGCCAGCAGCTTGGACAGGGCGTACCAAGAGACCCAGTACTTC. Variable domain in full (rest from reference TRBV5-4 and TRBJ2-5): ETGVTQSPTHLIKTRGQQVTLRCSSQSGHNTVSWYQQALGQGPQFIFQYYREEENGRGNFPPRFSGLQFPNYSSELNVNALELDDSALYLCASSLDRAYQETQYFGPGTRLLVL.

This clonotype appeared many times. The chain combines TRBV18 with TRBJ1-5, with 7 bases identical to TRBD1. CDR1 and CDR2 (germline): KGHSH, LQKENI. Trimming cost V 0 bases and J 3 bases; bases outside gene matches: 2. This CDR3 has 15 amino acids. DNA for the CDR3: TGTGCCAGCTCACCACCGGGACAGCCCAATCAGCCCCAGCATTTT. Protein sequence: CASSPPGQPNQPQHF.

This clonotype was detected once. This may be a read error: a much more frequent sequence differs by one nucleotide. The chain recombines TRBV2 with TRBJ2-3, with 10 bases that match TRBD1. V gave up 7 bases and J gave up 5 bases; unmatched junction bases: 9. The CDR3 has 15 residues. The germline V gene has CDR1 SNHLY and CDR2 FYNNEI. CDR3: CASIGRDRGIDTQYF. The DNA of the CDR3 is TGTGCCAGCATCGGAAGGGACAGGGGCATAGATACGCAGTATTTT. The entire variable domain, with the rest obtained from reference TRBV2 and TRBJ2-3, is as follows: EPEVTQTPSHQVTQMGQEVILRCVPISNHLYFYWYRQILGQKVEFLVSFYNNEISEKSEIFDDQFSVERPDGSNFTLKIRSTKLEDSAMYFCASIGRDRGIDTQYFGPGTRLTVL.

This clonotype occurred a few times. The chain has TRBV20-1 and TRBJ1-5, with D possibly being TRBD1 (5 bases). Germline V gives CDR1 DFQATT, CDR2 SNEGSKA (reference sequence). V lost 0 bases and J 3 bases, leaving 18 bases between the germline ends. The CDR3 runs to 17 residues. The CDR3 sequence: CSARERRGVTDNQPQHF. The CDR3 DNA reads as TGCAGTGCTAGAGAACGAAGAGGGGTCACGGACAATCAGCCCCAGCATTTT.